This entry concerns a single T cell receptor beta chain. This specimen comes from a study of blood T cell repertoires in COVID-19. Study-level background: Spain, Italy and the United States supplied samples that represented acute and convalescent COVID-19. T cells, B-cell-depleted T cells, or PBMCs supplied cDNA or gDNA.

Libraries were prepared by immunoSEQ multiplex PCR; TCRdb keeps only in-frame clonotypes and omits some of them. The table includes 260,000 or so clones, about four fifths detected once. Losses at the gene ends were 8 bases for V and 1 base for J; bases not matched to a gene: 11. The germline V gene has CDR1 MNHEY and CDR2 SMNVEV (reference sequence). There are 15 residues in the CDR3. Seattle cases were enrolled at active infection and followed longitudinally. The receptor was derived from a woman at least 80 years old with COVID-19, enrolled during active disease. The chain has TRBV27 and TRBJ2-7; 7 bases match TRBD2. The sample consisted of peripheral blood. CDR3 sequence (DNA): TGTGCCAGCGTACCGACTAGCTCTAGATCCTACGAGCAGTACTTC. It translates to CASVPTSSRSYEQYF.